These 16 T cell receptor beta chains were all obtained from the same sample, sequenced in a study of blood T cell repertoires in COVID-19. Assay: immunoSEQ multiplex PCR; the TCRdb copy retains only in-frame clones and omits some. Here the sample spans about 140,000 clones, 84% being singletons. The sequencing input was peripheral blood. The receptors here all came from a man in his sixties with active or convalescent COVID-19.

This chain connects TRBV2 to TRBJ1-5; 7 nucleotides match TRBD1. This CDR3 has 16 amino acids. The J segment lost 0 bases and the V segment lost 6 bases, leaving 8 bases of the junction unmatched. The V gene's germline CDR1 is SNHLY and CDR2 FYNNEI. CDR3 nucleotide sequence: TGTGCCAGCAGGAGGGGGCAGGCCCATAGCAATCAGCCCCAGCATTTT. Residues: CASRRGQAHSNQPQHF.

J is TRBJ1-1 and V is TRBV10-2, with D perhaps matching TRBD1 (6 bases). CDR3 size: 13 residues. The germline gives CDR1 WSHSY, CDR2 SAAADI. V shed 6 bases and J shed 3 bases, with 11 bases lying between them. CDR3 nucleotides: TGCGCCAGCAGGTCTCCAGGGGACACTGAAGCTTTCTTT. It is translated as CASRSPGDTEAFF.

This rearrangement joins TRBV5-4 to TRBJ1-2, with D perhaps TRBD1 (5 bases). The V and J ends lost 2 bases and 7 bases respectively, with 15 bases between them. The CDR3 is 14 amino acids. Per germline, CDR1 SGHNT and CDR2 YYREEE (reference sequence). The CDR3 is CASSFFGRVAGYTF. CDR3 sequence (DNA): TGTGCCAGCAGCTTCTTCGGCAGGGTGGCTGGCTACACCTTC.

This clone was seen only a few times. The genes are TRBV7-9 and TRBJ2-3; 7 positions agree with TRBD2. Germline V gene lookup returns CDR1 SEHNR and CDR2 FQNEAQ (reference sequence). Trimming removed 1 base from V and 1 base from J; junction bases left unmatched: 5. The CDR3 is 16 amino acids. The CDR3 protein is CASSLGLAEGTDTQYF. The CDR3 DNA is TGTGCCAGCAGCTTAGGCCTAGCGGAAGGCACAGATACGCAGTATTTT.

The chain has TRBV19 and TRBJ2-1; TRBD1 matches 7 bases. After removal of 4 bases from V and 2 bases from J, the junction contained 2 bases not matched to a gene. Looked up from germline, CDR1 is LNHDA and CDR2 is SQIVND (reference sequence). The CDR3 runs 14 residues. CDR3 coding DNA: TGTGCCAGTAGTACGGGACAGACCTACAATGAGCAGTTCTTC. This gives the protein CASSTGQTYNEQFF.

This chain links TRBV10-1 with TRBJ2-5, with TRBD2 matching over 9 bases. The CDR3 totals 15 residues. V shed 3 bases, J shed 5 bases, and the junction held 7 bases outside the gene matches. Germline CDR1 WNHNN, CDR2 SYGVQD (reference sequence). The CDR3 spells CASSDLAGARETQYF. For the CDR3, the DNA is TGCGCCAGCAGTGATTTAGCGGGAGCTAGGGAGACCCAGTACTTC.

The V and J genes are TRBV2 and TRBJ1-2; 7 bases are a match to TRBD1. Trimming cost V 3 bases and J 2 bases; bases outside gene matches: 15. The CDR3 consists of 18 residues. CDR1 and CDR2 (germline): SNHLY, FYNNEI. The CDR3 DNA sequence: TGTGCCAGCAGTGACCCCCGGGACAGTCGAGGAAGGAACTATGGCTACACCTTC. Translated: CASSDPRDSRGRNYGYTF. The full variable domain, in which reference TRBV2 and TRBJ1-2 provide the parts outside the CDR3, is EPEVTQTPSHQVTQMGQEVILRCVPISNHLYFYWYRQILGQKVEFLVSFYNNEISEKSEIFDDQFSVERPDGSNFTLKIRSTKLEDSAMYFCASSDPRDSRGRNYGYTFGSGTRLTVV.

The gene calls are TRBV5-6 and TRBJ2-7, with TRBD2 matching 9 bases. This CDR3 is 14 amino acids long. Trimming took 0 bases from V and 4 from J; bases not matched to a gene: 2. Germline V gene sequence: CDR1 SGHDT, CDR2 YYEEEE. Here the CDR3 reads CASSLGLAVYEQYV. In nucleotides, the CDR3 is TGTGCCAGCAGCTTGGGACTAGCGGTTTACGAGCAGTACGTC.

The chain is built from TRBV2 and TRBJ1-6; 8 bases fit TRBD1. Germline V gene lookup returns CDR1 SNHLY and CDR2 FYNNEI. This CDR3 contains 15 residues. After removal of 6 bases from V and 9 bases from J, the junction contained 10 bases not matched to a gene. DNA of the CDR3: TGTGCCAGCAGGGCGACAGGGGCGGCGGGTTCACCCCTCCACTTT. As protein: CASRATGAAGSPLHF.

V and J are TRBV10-1 and TRBJ2-1; 14 bases match TRBD2. The CDR3 totals 13 residues. CDR1 and CDR2 (germline): WNHNN, SYGVQD (reference sequence). The V gene end was trimmed by 4 bases and the J gene end by 10 bases; junction bases not matched to a gene: 0. The DNA for the CDR3 is TGCGCCAGCAGTGGACTAGCGGGAGGGGAGCAGTTCTTC. Encoded protein: CASSGLAGGEQFF.

This clone has only one observation. The chain uses TRBV13 and TRBJ1-1; D is possibly TRBD1 (6 bases). This CDR3 has 17 residues. V shed 7 bases and J shed 2 bases, with 23 bases lying between them. Germline CDR1 is PRHDT and CDR2 is FYEKMQ (reference sequence). DNA for the CDR3: TGTGCCAGCACCCCCGAACAGGGAGACGTCGGAAACACTGAAGCTTTCTTT. Its protein is CASTPEQGDVGNTEAFF.

The genes are TRBV2 and TRBJ1-6; the match to TRBD1 covers 12 bases. The CDR3 is 19 residues long. The germline CDR1 and CDR2 sequences are SNHLY and FYNNEI. Germline trimming cut 8 bases from V and 8 bases from J; bases unmatched to any gene: 19. The CDR3 loop is CASDWIFPGQGATDSPLHF. The CDR3 bases are TGTGCCAGCGACTGGATTTTCCCGGGACAGGGGGCCACTGATTCACCCCTCCACTTT.

V gene TRBV7-2 combines with J gene TRBJ2-2; a possible D gene is TRBD2 (5 bases). The CDR3 is 15 residues long. Germline V lookup: CDR1 SGHTA, CDR2 FQGNSA. V was trimmed by 0 bases and J by 2 bases, leaving 7 bases between them. CDR3 sequence reads: CASSLARGNTGELFF. CDR3 sequence (DNA): TGTGCCAGCAGCTTAGCTCGGGGAAACACCGGGGAGCTGTTTTTT.

The chain has TRBV12-3 or TRBV12-4 and TRBJ1-2; D is undetermined. The V end lost 4 bases, the J end lost 4 bases, and 4 bases lay between the germline ends. This CDR3 is built from 11 residues. CDR3 in DNA: TGTGCCAGCAGTTATCTCTATGGCTACACCTTC. This codes for CASSYLYGYTF.

The chain carries TRBV27 and TRBJ2-2; 12 nucleotides agree with TRBD2. This CDR3 has 20 residues. V was clipped by 6 bases and J by 2 bases; unmatched bases: 16. From germline, CDR1 is MNHEY and CDR2 SMNVEV (reference sequence). CDR3 sequence (DNA): TGTGCCAGCAGAAAGAAGGGAGGGCTAGCGGGAGGGCCAAACACCGGGGAGCTGTTTTTT. Its protein is CASRKKGGLAGGPNTGELFF.

The chain is built from TRBV19 and TRBJ2-2, with TRBD1 as a possible D gene (6 bases). Germline values: CDR1 LNHDA, CDR2 SQIVND (reference sequence). Deletions cut 10 bases from V and 1 base from J, with 13 bases between. The CDR3 runs to 14 residues. The chain's CDR3 is CATTGPLNTGELFF. CDR3 sequence (DNA): TGTGCCACTACAGGGCCCTTGAACACCGGGGAGCTGTTTTTT. Together with reference TRBV19 and TRBJ2-2, the CDR3 gives the full variable domain: DGGITQSPKYLFRKEGQNVTLSCEQNLNHDAMYWYRQDPGQGLRLIYYSQIVNDFQKGDIAEGYSVSREKKESFPLTVTSAQKNPTAFYLCATTGPLNTGELFFGEGSRLTVL.